The rows below give T cell receptor beta chains drawn from one sample of a study of shared clonotypes between healthy human individuals. Profiling relied on immunoSEQ multiplex PCR, and the TCRdb table lists in-frame clones only, not all of them. Of about 660,000 clones detected, under 80% appear once; the ten largest clones hold more than 1.5%. The sample comprised memory CD4+ T cells sorted from blood. These receptors were collected from a young woman in good health. CDR3s include the opening cysteine and the closing phenylalanine or tryptophan. The D gene is left open where the match is weak. A clone size is listed for some rows: how often the clone was seen (once, few, many), or a class if it is expanded.

CDR3 protein,CDR3 DNA,D gene,clone size,V gene,J gene
CASSNNEQFF,TGTGCCAGCAGCAACAATGAGCAGTTCTTC,-,-,TRBV11-1,TRBJ2-1
CASSELGSGYTF,TGTGCCAGCAGCGAACTAGGGAGCGGCTACACCTTC,-,many,TRBV9,TRBJ1-2
CASSYQGLANQPQHF,TGTGCCAGCAGTTACCAGGGTTTAGCAAATCAGCCCCAGCATTTT,-,once,TRBV6-6,TRBJ1-5
CASSKVRNTEAFF,TGCGCCAGCAGCAAAGTCAGGAACACTGAAGCTTTCTTT,-,-,TRBV5-1,TRBJ1-1
CATSRDLGQSYEQYF,TGTGCCACCAGCAGAGACTTGGGACAGTCCTACGAGCAGTACTTC,TRBD1,-,TRBV15,TRBJ2-7
CASSLGGLGGSPITGELFF,TGTGCCAGCAGCTTAGGAGGGCTCGGAGGGAGTCCGATCACCGGGGAGCTGTTTTTT,-,once,TRBV7-8,TRBJ2-2
CASSQIAGGPQHTQYF,TGCGCCAGCAGCCAGATAGCGGGAGGGCCCCAACATACGCAGTATTTT,TRBD2,-,TRBV5-1,TRBJ2-3
CASSGPGGGYEQYF,TGCGCCAGCAGTGGTCCCGGGGGTGGCTACGAGCAGTACTTC,-,-,TRBV10-1,TRBJ2-7
CASSLVANTEAFF,TGTGCCAGCAGCTTGGTGGCGAACACTGAAGCTTTCTTT,-,-,TRBV5-4,TRBJ1-1
CASSPRGQGRLFF,TGTGCCAGCAGTCCCCGGGGACAGGGAAGGCTGTTTTTT,TRBD1,-,TRBV6-5,TRBJ1-4
CAISDPDRGGYGYTF,TGTGCCATCAGTGACCCGGACAGGGGCGGCTATGGCTACACCTTC,TRBD1,-,TRBV10-3,TRBJ1-2
CASSPRRTADVNDEQYF,TGTGCCAGCTCACCAAGAAGGACGGCGGACGTAAACGACGAGCAGTACTTC,-,-,TRBV18,TRBJ2-7
CASTSGSSYEQYF,TGTGCCAGCACCTCCGGTTCATCCTACGAGCAGTACTTC,-,-,TRBV28,TRBJ2-7
CASSFESSYNSPLHF,TGTGCCAGCAGTTTTGAGAGCTCCTATAATTCACCCCTCCACTTT,-,-,TRBV6-5,TRBJ1-6
CASSLAKRGTVKPQHF,TGTGCCAGCAGCTTAGCGAAAAGGGGGACAGTCAAGCCCCAGCATTTT,TRBD1,-,TRBV7-2,TRBJ1-5
CASSLVWQGETQYF,TGTGCCAGCAGTCTGGTTTGGCAGGGGGAGACCCAGTACTTC,-,few,TRBV28,TRBJ2-5
CASSPQGLAGYEQYF,TGTGCCAGCAGCCCCCAGGGACTAGCGGGCTACGAGCAGTACTTC,TRBD2,-,TRBV14,TRBJ2-7
CASSYQTAFGNTIYF,TGTGCCAGCAGCTACCAGACGGCTTTTGGAAACACCATATATTTT,-,-,TRBV5-6,TRBJ1-3
CASSSILAVTGGFEAFF,TGTGCCAGCAGCTCCATACTAGCCGTGACAGGAGGGTTTGAAGCTTTCTTT,-,many,TRBV7-8,TRBJ1-1
CASSQSDRGKTQYF,TGTGCCAGCAGTCAATCGGACAGGGGAAAGACCCAGTACTTC,TRBD1,few,TRBV28,TRBJ2-5
CASKVAEGYEQFF,TGTGCCAGCAAGGTAGCGGAAGGGTATGAGCAGTTCTTC,-,few,TRBV6-5,TRBJ2-1
CASRVFSGRYEQYF,TGTGCCAGCAGGGTCTTTAGCGGGAGATACGAGCAGTACTTC,TRBD2,-,TRBV28,TRBJ2-7
CASTPPGQSGYTF,TGTGCCAGCACTCCCCCGGGGCAGAGTGGCTACACCTTC,-,-,TRBV5-4,TRBJ1-2
CASSLTSEPAGELFF,TGTGCCAGCAGCTTAACATCGGAGCCCGCCGGGGAGCTGTTTTTT,-,-,TRBV7-3,TRBJ2-2
CAIRKGAGLAEPDTQYF,TGTGCCATCAGGAAAGGGGCGGGACTAGCGGAGCCAGATACGCAGTATTTT,TRBD2,-,TRBV10-3,TRBJ2-3
CASSEDRLSYEQYF,TGTGCCAGCTCAGAGGACAGACTATCCTACGAGCAGTACTTC,-,-,TRBV18,TRBJ2-7
CASSPGLSYEQYF,TGTGCCAGTAGTCCCGGCCTCTCCTACGAGCAGTACTTC,-,-,TRBV19,TRBJ2-7
CASSPLGTSGSLQTQYF,TGTGCCAGCAGTCCCCTAGGGACTAGCGGGAGCTTGCAGACCCAGTACTTC,TRBD2,-,TRBV27,TRBJ2-5
CASSPVGQGAGELFF,TGTGCCAGCAGCCCCGTCGGACAGGGGGCCGGGGAGCTGTTTTTT,TRBD1,-,TRBV7-3,TRBJ2-2
CASSVRGARINQPQHF,TGTGCCAGCAGTGTTCGGGGGGCGAGAATAAATCAGCCCCAGCATTTT,-,-,TRBV6-1,TRBJ1-5
CASSGDLAGAFTGELFF,TGTGCCAGTAGCGGAGACCTAGCGGGAGCTTTCACCGGGGAGCTGTTTTTT,TRBD2,-,TRBV19,TRBJ2-2
CASRRTANNEKLFF,TGTGCCAGCAGGAGGACGGCTAATAATGAAAAACTGTTTTTT,-,-,TRBV6-5,TRBJ1-4
CASSVTGTRAEQYF,TGTGCCAGCAGCGTTACCGGGACCCGCGCCGAGCAGTACTTC,-,-,TRBV2,TRBJ2-7
CASSLSRESTDTQYF,TGTGCCAGCAGCTTGTCGAGAGAAAGCACAGATACGCAGTATTTT,-,few,TRBV7-3,TRBJ2-3
CASSISAGQGRGELFF,TGTGCCAGCAGCATAAGCGCGGGACAGGGGAGAGGGGAGCTGTTTTTT,TRBD1,-,TRBV7-9,TRBJ2-2
CASSTDRIRGLNTEAFF,TGTGCCAGTAGCACAGACAGAATCCGGGGGCTGAACACTGAAGCTTTCTTT,-,-,TRBV19,TRBJ1-1
CASSLRGGRSNTEAFF,TGTGCCAGCAGCTTAAGAGGGGGCAGGTCGAACACTGAAGCTTTCTTT,TRBD1,-,TRBV7-3,TRBJ1-1
CASSLQVNTEAFF,TGTGCCAGCAGCTTACAGGTAAACACTGAAGCTTTCTTT,-,few,TRBV14,TRBJ1-1
CASSHMAGEHTDTQYF,TGTGCCAGCAGTCACATGGCGGGTGAACACACAGATACGCAGTATTTT,-,few,TRBV6-4,TRBJ2-3
CASSVTGRYGYTF,TGTGCCAGCAGTGTAACAGGGAGGTATGGCTACACCTTC,-,-,TRBV28,TRBJ1-2
CASQTSGSSGTQYF,TGCGCCAGCCAGACTAGCGGGAGTAGTGGGACCCAGTACTTC,TRBD2,-,TRBV5-1,TRBJ2-5
CASSLGTGRTGEQFF,TGTGCCAGCAGCTTAGGGACAGGGCGGACGGGTGAGCAGTTCTTC,TRBD1,-,TRBV11-3,TRBJ2-1
CASSLSIGDGSYGYTF,TGCGCCAGCAGCCTTTCGATCGGGGACGGTTCCTATGGCTACACCTTC,-,few,TRBV5-1,TRBJ1-2
CASSLHVGSQPQHF,TGTGCCAGCAGCTTGCATGTGGGGAGTCAGCCCCAGCATTTT,-,-,TRBV7-6,TRBJ1-5
CATSRGQNTEAFF,TGTGCCACCAGCAGAGGGCAGAACACTGAAGCTTTCTTT,-,once,TRBV15,TRBJ1-1
CASSPGDGDQPQHF,TGTGCCAGCTCACCCGGGGACGGAGATCAGCCCCAGCATTTT,-,-,TRBV18,TRBJ1-5
CASSAGSYEQYF,TGCGCCAGCTCGGCCGGCTCCTACGAGCAGTACTTC,-,-,TRBV10-1,TRBJ2-7
CASSPEEDYGYTF,TGTGCCAGCTCACCCGAGGAAGACTATGGCTACACCTTC,-,few,TRBV18,TRBJ1-2
CASRPELAGVGEQFF,TGTGCCAGCAGACCCGAACTAGCGGGAGTTGGAGAGCAGTTCTTC,TRBD2,-,TRBV2,TRBJ2-1
CSVDVSGSYEQYF,TGCAGCGTTGATGTTAGCGGGAGTTACGAGCAGTACTTC,TRBD2,-,TRBV29-1,TRBJ2-7
CASSRDRVYGYTF,TGTGCCAGCAGCAGGGACAGGGTGTATGGCTACACCTTC,TRBD1,-,TRBV7-9,TRBJ1-2
CASSLGTSGTVYEQYF,TGCGCCAGCAGCTTGGGGACTAGCGGAACTGTTTACGAGCAGTACTTC,TRBD2,-,TRBV5-1,TRBJ2-7
CASSQVSSGSVGETQYF,TGTGCCAGCAGCCAAGTTTCCAGCGGGAGTGTGGGAGAGACCCAGTACTTC,TRBD2,-,TRBV4-2,TRBJ2-5
CASSLNGLATDTQYF,TGTGCCAGCAGCTTGAACGGATTAGCCACAGATACGCAGTATTTT,-,once,TRBV5-4,TRBJ2-3
CASSLEGRIYEQYF,TGTGCCAGCAGTTTAGAGGGGCGCATCTACGAGCAGTACTTC,-,-,TRBV28,TRBJ2-7
CAGWREGQAVRDTQYF,TGTGCTGGCTGGCGGGAGGGCCAGGCGGTGCGGGATACGCAGTATTTT,TRBD2,-,TRBV30,TRBJ2-3
CASSPSGGLQETQYF,TGCGCCAGCAGCCCCAGCGGGGGACTCCAAGAGACCCAGTACTTC,TRBD2,once,TRBV5-1,TRBJ2-5